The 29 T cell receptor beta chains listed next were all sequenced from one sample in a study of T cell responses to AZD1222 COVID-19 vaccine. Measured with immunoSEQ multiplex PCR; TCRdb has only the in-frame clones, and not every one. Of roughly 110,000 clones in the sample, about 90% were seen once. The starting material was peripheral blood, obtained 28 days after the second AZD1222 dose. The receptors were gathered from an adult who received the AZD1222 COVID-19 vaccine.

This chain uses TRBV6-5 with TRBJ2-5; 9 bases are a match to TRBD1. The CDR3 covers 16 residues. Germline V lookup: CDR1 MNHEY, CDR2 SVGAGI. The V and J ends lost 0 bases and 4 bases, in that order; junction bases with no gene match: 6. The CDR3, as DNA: TGTGCCAGCAGTTACTCTTGGACAGGGGATCGAGAGACCCAGTACTTC. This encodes CASSYSWTGDRETQYF.

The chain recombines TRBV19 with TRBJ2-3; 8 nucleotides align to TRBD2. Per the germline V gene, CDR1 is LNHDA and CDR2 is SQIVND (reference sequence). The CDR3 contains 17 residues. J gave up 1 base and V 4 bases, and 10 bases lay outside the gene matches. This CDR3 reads CASSTLFSGGGTDTQYF. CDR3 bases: TGTGCCAGTAGTACCCTATTTTCCGGGGGGGGCACAGATACGCAGTATTTT.

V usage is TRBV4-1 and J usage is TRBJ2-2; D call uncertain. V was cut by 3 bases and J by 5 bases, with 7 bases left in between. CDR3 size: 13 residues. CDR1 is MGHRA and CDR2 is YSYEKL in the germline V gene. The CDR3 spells CASSQIGTGELFF. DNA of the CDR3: TGCGCCAGCAGCCAGATTGGGACCGGGGAGCTGTTTTTT.

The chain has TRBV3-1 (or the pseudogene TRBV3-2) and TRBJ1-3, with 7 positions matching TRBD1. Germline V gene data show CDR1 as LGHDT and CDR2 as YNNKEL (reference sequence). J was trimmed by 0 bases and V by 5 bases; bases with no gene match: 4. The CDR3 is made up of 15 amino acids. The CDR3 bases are TGTGCCAGCAGCTCGCGGACAGGCTCTGGAAACACCATATATTTT. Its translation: CASSSRTGSGNTIYF.

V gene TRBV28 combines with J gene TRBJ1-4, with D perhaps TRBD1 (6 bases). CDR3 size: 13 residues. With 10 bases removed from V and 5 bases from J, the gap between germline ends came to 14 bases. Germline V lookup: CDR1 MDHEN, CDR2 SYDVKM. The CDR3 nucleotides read TGTGCCACCCAATCCGGACAGAATGAAAAACTGTTTTTT. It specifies CATQSGQNEKLFF.

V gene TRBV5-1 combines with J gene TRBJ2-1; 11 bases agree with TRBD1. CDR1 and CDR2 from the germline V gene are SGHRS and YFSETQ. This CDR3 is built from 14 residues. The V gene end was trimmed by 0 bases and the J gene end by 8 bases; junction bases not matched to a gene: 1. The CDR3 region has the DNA TGCGCCAGCAGCTTGGGGACAGGGGGCCATGAGCAGTTCTTC. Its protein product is CASSLGTGGHEQFF.

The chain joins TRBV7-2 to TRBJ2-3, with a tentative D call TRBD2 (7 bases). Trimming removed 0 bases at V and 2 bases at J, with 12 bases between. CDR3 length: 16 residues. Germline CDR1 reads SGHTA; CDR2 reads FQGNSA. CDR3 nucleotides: TGTGCCAGCAGCTTAGCGGGGGGGCTAAACACAGATACGCAGTATTTT. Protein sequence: CASSLAGGLNTDTQYF. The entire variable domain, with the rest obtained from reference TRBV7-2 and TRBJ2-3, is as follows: GAGVSQSPSNKVTEKGKDVELRCDPISGHTALYWYRQSLGQGLEFLIYFQGNSAPDKSGLPSDRFSAERTGGSVSTLTIQRTQQEDSAVYLCASSLAGGLNTDTQYFGPGTRLTVL.

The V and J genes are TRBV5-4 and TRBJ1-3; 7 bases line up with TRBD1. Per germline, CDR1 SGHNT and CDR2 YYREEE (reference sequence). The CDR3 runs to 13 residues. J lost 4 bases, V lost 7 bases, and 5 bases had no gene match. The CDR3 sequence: CASGQDDGNTIYF. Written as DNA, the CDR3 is TGTGCCAGCGGACAGGACGACGGAAACACCATATATTTT. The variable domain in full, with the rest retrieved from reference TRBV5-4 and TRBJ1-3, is ETGVTQSPTHLIKTRGQQVTLRCSSQSGHNTVSWYQQALGQGPQFIFQYYREEENGRGNFPPRFSGLQFPNYSSELNVNALELDDSALYLCASGQDDGNTIYFGEGSWLTVV.

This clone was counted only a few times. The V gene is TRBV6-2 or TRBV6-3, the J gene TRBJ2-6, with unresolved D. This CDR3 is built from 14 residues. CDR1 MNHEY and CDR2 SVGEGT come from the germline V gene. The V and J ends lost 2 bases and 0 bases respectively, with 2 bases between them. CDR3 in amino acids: CASSYGSGANVLTF. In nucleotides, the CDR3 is TGTGCCAGCAGTTACGGCTCTGGGGCCAACGTCCTGACTTTC.

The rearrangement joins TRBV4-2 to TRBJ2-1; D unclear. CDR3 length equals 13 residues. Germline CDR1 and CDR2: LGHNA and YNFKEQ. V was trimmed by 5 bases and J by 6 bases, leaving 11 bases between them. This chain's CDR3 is CASSISMRNEQFF. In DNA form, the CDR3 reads TGTGCCAGCAGCATATCAATGCGCAATGAGCAGTTCTTC.

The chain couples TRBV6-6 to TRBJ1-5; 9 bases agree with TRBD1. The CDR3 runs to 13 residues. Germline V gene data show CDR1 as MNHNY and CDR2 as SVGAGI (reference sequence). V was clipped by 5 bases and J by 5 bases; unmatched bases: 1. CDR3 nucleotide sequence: TGTGCCAGCAGTGACAGGGGGGATCAGCCCCAGCATTTT. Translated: CASSDRGDQPQHF.

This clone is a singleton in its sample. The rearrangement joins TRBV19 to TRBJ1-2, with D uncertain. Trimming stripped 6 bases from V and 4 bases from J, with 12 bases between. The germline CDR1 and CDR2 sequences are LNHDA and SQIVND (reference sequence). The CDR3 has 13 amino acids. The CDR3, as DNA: TGTGCCAGTAGGGGAGGACCATCCTATGGCTACACCTTC. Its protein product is CASRGGPSYGYTF.

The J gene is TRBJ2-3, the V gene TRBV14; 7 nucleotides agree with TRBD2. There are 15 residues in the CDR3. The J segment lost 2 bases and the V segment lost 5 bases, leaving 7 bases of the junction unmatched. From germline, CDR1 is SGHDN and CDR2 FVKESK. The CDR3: CASSGDYFITDTQYF. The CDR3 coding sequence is TGTGCCAGCAGCGGGGACTACTTTATCACAGATACGCAGTATTTT.

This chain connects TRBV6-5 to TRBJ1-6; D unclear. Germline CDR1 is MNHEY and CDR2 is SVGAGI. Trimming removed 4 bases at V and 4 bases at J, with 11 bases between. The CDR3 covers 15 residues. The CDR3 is CASSLSGSYNSPLHF. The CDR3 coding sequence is TGTGCCAGCAGTTTATCCGGAAGTTATAATTCACCCCTCCACTTT.

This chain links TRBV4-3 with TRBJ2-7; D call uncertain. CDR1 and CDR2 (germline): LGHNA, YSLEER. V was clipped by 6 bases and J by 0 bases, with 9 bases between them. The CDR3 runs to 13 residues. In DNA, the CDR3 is TGCGCCAGCAGTAAGGCCTACTCCTACGAGCAGTACTTC. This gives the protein CASSKAYSYEQYF.

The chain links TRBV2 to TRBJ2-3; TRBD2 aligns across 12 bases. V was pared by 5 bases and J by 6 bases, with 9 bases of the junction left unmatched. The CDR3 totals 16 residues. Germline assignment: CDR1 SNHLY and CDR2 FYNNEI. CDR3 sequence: CASSRTSGDNADTQYF. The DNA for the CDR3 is TGTGCCAGCAGTAGGACTAGCGGGGACAACGCGGATACGCAGTATTTT.

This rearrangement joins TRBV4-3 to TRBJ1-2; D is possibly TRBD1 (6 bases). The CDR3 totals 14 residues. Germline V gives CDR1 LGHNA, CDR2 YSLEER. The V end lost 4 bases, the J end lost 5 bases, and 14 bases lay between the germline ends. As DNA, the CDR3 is TGCGCCAGCAGCCCGGGTAACAGGGTTTATGGCTACACCTTC. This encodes CASSPGNRVYGYTF.

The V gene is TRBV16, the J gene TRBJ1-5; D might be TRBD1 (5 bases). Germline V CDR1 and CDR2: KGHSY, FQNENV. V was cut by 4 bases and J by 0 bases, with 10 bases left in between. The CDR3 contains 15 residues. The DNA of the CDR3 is TGTGCCAGCAGCCCAGGGACTTATAGCAATCAGCCCCAGCATTTT. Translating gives CASSPGTYSNQPQHF. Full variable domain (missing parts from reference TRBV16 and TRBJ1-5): GEEVAQTPKHLVRGEGQKAKLYCAPIKGHSYVFWYQQVLKNEFKFLISFQNENVFDETGMPKERFSAKCLPNSPCSLEIQATKLEDSAVYFCASSPGTYSNQPQHFGDGTRLSIL.

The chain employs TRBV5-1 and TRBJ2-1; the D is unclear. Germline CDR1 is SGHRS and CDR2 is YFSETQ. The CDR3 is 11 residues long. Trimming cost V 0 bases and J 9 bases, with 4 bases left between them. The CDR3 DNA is TGCGCCAGCAGCTTGGGTCCTGAGCAGTTCTTC. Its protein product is CASSLGPEQFF.

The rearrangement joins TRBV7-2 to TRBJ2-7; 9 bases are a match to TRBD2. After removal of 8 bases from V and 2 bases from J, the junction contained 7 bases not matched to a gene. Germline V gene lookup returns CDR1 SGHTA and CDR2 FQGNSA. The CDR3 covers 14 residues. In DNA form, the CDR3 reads TGTGCCAGCGTCTCGGGCGGGGGGGCCTACGAGCAGTACTTC. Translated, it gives CASVSGGGAYEQYF.

In DNA, the CDR3 is TGCGCCAGCAGCTTGTCACTTGGGGGCGTAGAAAACACCATATATTTT. It yields the protein CASSLSLGGVENTIYF. The rearrangement uses TRBV5-1 and TRBJ1-3; D may be TRBD1 (6 bases). Looked up from germline, CDR1 is SGHRS and CDR2 is YFSETQ. V shed 1 base and J shed 6 bases, with 17 bases lying between them. The CDR3 is 16 amino acids.

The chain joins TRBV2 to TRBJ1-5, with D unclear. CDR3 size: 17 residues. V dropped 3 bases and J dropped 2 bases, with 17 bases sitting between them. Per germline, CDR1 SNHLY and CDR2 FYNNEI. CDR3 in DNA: TGTGCCAGCAGTGATGCCTGGGGTCCGAGGGGCAATCAGCCCCAGCATTTT. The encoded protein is CASSDAWGPRGNQPQHF.

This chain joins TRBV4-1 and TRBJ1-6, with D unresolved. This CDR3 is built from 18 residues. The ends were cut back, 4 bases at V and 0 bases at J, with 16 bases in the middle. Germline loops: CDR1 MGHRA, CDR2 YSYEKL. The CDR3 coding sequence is TGCGCCAGCAGCCGGGCCGGGTCGCTAGACTCCTATAATTCACCCCTCCACTTT. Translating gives CASSRAGSLDSYNSPLHF.

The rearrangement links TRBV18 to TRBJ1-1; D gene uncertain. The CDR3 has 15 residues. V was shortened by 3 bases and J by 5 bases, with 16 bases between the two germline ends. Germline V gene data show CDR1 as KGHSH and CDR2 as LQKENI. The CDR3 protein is CASSPPGSPLTEAFF. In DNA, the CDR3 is TGTGCCAGCTCACCCCCGGGCTCCCCCTTAACTGAAGCTTTCTTT.

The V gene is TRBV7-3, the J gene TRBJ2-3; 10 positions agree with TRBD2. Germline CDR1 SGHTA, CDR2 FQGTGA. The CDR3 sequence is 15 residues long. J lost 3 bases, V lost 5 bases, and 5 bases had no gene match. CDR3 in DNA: TGTGCCAGCAGCGAAACACTAGCGGGGACAGATACGCAGTATTTT. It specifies CASSETLAGTDTQYF. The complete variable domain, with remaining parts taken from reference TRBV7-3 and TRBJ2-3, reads GAGVSQTPSNKVTEKGKYVELRCDPISGHTALYWYRQSLGQGPEFLIYFQGTGAADDSGLPNDRFFAVRPEGSVSTLKIQRTERGDSAVYLCASSETLAGTDTQYFGPGTRLTVL.

The CDR3 sequence: CASSLEPNYEQYF. The CDR3 nucleotides are TGTGCCAGCAGCTTAGAACCTAACTACGAGCAGTACTTC. The chain is built from TRBV7-9 and TRBJ2-7, with no clear D. Germline CDR1 reads SEHNR; CDR2 reads FQNEAQ (reference sequence). V was trimmed by 1 base and J by 3 bases, leaving 7 bases between them. There are 13 residues in the CDR3.

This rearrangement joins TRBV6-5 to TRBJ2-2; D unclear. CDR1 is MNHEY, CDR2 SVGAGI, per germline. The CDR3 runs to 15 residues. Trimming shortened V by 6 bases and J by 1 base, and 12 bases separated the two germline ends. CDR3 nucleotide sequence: TGTGCCAGCAGCTCCACCCCAGAGAACACCGGGGAGCTGTTTTTT. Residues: CASSSTPENTGELFF.

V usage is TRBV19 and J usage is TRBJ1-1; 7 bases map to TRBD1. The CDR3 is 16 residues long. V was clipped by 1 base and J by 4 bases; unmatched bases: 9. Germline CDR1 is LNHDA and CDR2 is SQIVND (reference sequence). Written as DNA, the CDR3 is TGTGCCAGTAGTATAGCGGGACAGCCTCTGAGCACTGAAGCTTTCTTT. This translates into CASSIAGQPLSTEAFF.

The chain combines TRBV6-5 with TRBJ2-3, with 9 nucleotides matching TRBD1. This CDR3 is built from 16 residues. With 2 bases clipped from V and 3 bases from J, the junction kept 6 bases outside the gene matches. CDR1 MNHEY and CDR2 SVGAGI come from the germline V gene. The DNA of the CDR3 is TGTGCCAGCAGTTACCACGGACAGGGGTGGACAGATACGCAGTATTTT. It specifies CASSYHGQGWTDTQYF.